The 10 T cell receptor beta chains given below trace back to one sample, sequenced in a study of T cell responses to AZD1222 COVID-19 vaccine. Measured with immunoSEQ multiplex PCR; TCRdb has only the in-frame clones, and not every one. The sample has about 130,000 clones, around 90% seen once; the top ten hold under 2%. The specimen comprised peripheral blood, sampled on day 0 of AZD1222 vaccination. Every receptor here comes from an adult in good health.

The chain uses TRBV28 and TRBJ1-6; D not resolved. The germline V gene encodes CDR1 MDHEN and CDR2 SYDVKM. Trimming cost V 6 bases and J 1 base, with 16 bases left between them. This CDR3 has 17 amino acids. The CDR3 spells CASSGGGVGSYNSPLHF. DNA for the CDR3: TGTGCCAGCAGCGGCGGCGGGGTAGGGTCCTATAATTCACCCCTCCACTTT.

This chain connects TRBV6-2 or TRBV6-3 to TRBJ1-5, with TRBD1 matching 8 bases. CDR1 and CDR2 from the germline V gene are MNHEY and SVGEGT. This CDR3 is built from 20 residues. The V segment lost 2 bases and the J segment 0 bases; nucleotides outside the gene matches: 15. The CDR3 coding sequence is TGTGCCAGCAGTTACCCGAGCGCCAGGGGGCGGATTAATAGCAATCAGCCCCAGCATTTT. It specifies CASSYPSARGRINSNQPQHF.

This chain connects TRBV19 to TRBJ2-7; TRBD2 might be the D (5 bases). Looked up from germline, CDR1 is LNHDA and CDR2 is SQIVND (reference sequence). V lost 7 bases to trimming and J lost 6 bases, with 16 bases between them. The CDR3 consists of 13 residues. The CDR3 is CASISRESGEQYF. CDR3 DNA sequence: TGTGCCAGTATTAGCCGGGAAAGTGGCGAGCAGTACTTC.

V is TRBV3-1 (or the pseudogene TRBV3-2) and J is TRBJ1-4, with D unclear. Germline values: CDR1 LGHDT, CDR2 YNNKEL (reference sequence). V was shortened by 3 bases and J by 3 bases, with 8 bases between the two germline ends. The CDR3 is 14 amino acids. CDR3 residues: CASSHFSANEKLFF. The CDR3 nucleotides read TGTGCCAGCAGCCATTTTAGTGCTAATGAAAAACTGTTTTTT.

The chain recombines TRBV28 with TRBJ1-2; D is unresolved. Germline CDR1 is MDHEN and CDR2 is SYDVKM. CDR3 length: 13 amino acids. Trimming stripped 8 bases from V and 4 bases from J, with 14 bases between. CDR3: CASGDFSPYGYTF. CDR3 in DNA: TGTGCCAGCGGCGATTTCAGTCCCTATGGCTACACCTTC.

In its sample, this clone was seen a few times. V is TRBV5-3 and J is TRBJ2-2; 9 bases map to TRBD2. TRBV5-3 is labeled an ORF, and its function is uncertain. The CDR3 loop spans 18 amino acids. V lost 4 bases and J lost 7; bases outside the gene matches: 17. This chain's CDR3 is CARSEKRGSGSLSGELFF. CDR3 coding DNA: TGTGCCAGAAGCGAAAAGAGGGGTAGCGGGAGTCTTAGCGGGGAGCTGTTTTTT.

This chain links TRBV7-2 with TRBJ2-7; 8 positions agree with TRBD2. After removal of 4 bases from V and 0 bases from J, the junction contained 8 bases not matched to a gene. CDR3 length: 16 amino acids. Germline-derived CDR1 and CDR2 are SGHTA and FQGNSA. The CDR3 spells CASSSPGGGSSYEQYF. The CDR3 nucleotides read TGTGCCAGCAGCTCGCCCGGGGGGGGGAGCTCCTACGAGCAGTACTTC.

The genes are TRBV25-1 and TRBJ2-1, with 10 positions matching TRBD1. Germline V gene lookup returns CDR1 MGHDK and CDR2 SYGVNS. The junction had 12 bases not matched to a gene; V was cut back by 6 bases and J by 4 bases. This CDR3 spans 17 amino acids. CDR3 nucleotides: TGTGCCAGCAGATCAGTATCGACAGGGGGCCCTTACAATGAGCAGTTCTTC. Translated: CASRSVSTGGPYNEQFF.

The chain uses TRBV5-1 and TRBJ2-1; TRBD2 matches at 8 bases. The J segment lost 0 bases and the V segment lost 4 bases, leaving 3 bases of the junction unmatched. Germline V gives CDR1 SGHRS, CDR2 YFSETQ. CDR3 length: 15 amino acids. The CDR3 loop reads CASSAGTSSYNEQFF. For the CDR3, the DNA is TGCGCCAGCAGCGCCGGGACTAGCTCCTACAATGAGCAGTTCTTC. Together with reference TRBV5-1 and TRBJ2-1, the CDR3 gives the full variable domain: KAGVTQTPRYLIKTRGQQVTLSCSPISGHRSVSWYQQTPGQGLQFLFEYFSETQRNKGNFPGRFSGRQFSNSRSEMNVSTLELGDSALYLCASSAGTSSYNEQFFGPGTRLTVL.

This chain links TRBV24-1 with TRBJ2-7; TRBD2 matches at 10 bases. There are 15 residues in the CDR3. Germline-derived CDR1 and CDR2 are KGHDR and SFDVKD. V lost 2 bases to trimming and J lost 7 bases; unmatched junction nucleotides: 7. CDR3 in amino acids: CATSDSGLAAWEQYF. The CDR3 DNA follows: TGTGCCACCAGTGATTCTGGACTAGCGGCCTGGGAGCAGTACTTC.